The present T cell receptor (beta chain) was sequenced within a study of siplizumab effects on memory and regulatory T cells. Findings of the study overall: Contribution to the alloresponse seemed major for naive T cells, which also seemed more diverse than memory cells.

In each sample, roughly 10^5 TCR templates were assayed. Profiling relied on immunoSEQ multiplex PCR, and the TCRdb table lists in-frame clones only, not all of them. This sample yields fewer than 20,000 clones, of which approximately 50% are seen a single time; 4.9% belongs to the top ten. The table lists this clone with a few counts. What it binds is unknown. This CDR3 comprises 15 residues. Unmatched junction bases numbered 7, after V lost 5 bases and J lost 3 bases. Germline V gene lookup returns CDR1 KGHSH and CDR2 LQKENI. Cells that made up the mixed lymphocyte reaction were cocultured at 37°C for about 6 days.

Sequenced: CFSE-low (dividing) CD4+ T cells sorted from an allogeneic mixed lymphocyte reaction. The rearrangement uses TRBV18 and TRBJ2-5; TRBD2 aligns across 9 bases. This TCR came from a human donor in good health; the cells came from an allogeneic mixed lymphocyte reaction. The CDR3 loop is CASSIIAGVKETQYF. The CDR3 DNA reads TGTGCCAGCTCAATTATAGCGGGGGTGAAAGAGACCCAGTACTTC.